This TCR beta chain was identified in a study of identical twins. Study conclusions and caveats: For zero-insertion analyses, partial confounding could come from invariant MAIT and iNKT cells. Beta out-of-frame sequences showed weaker excess twin sharing.

CDR1 and CDR2 (germline): WSHSY, SAAADI. V was cut by 6 bases and J by 0 bases, with 14 bases left in between. The CDR3 is 15 residues long. Of note for this clonotype: Antigen specificity is unknown.

Template switching added a universal primer site; cDNA carried unique molecular identifiers. TCRdb ran MiXCR on the 5' RACE reads and lists one entry per CDR3 protein. Here the sample spans approximately 590,000 distinct CDR3 sequences, over 8.5% being singletons. A further study also used this sample, focusing on yellow fever vaccine responses in identical twins. From that report: In identical twins, vaccine T cell responses appeared partly shared and partly individual.

The V gene is TRBV10-2, the J gene TRBJ2-5; maybe TRBD1 (6 bases). Input material: PBMCs. This receptor was identified in a woman aged 18-29 years in good health. The CDR3: CASRDDRLYQETQYF. CDR3 bases: TGCGCCAGCAGAGACGACAGGCTATACCAAGAGACCCAGTACTTC.